The 24 T cell receptor beta chains reported below all come from one sample, sequenced in a study of cytomegalovirus exposure and HLA in healthy donors. The study ran its PCR with 60 Vbeta and 13 Jbeta primers. Generated by immunoSEQ multiplex PCR, the TCRdb table keeps only in-frame clones and is missing some. The table records 75,000 to 95,000 clones, over 60% of them present only once. The material sequenced was PBMCs. The origin of the receptors is a man younger than 40 in good health and CMV-seronegative.

This clone appeared a few times. The chain recombines TRBV27 with TRBJ1-3, with 8 bases that match TRBD1. The trim removed 6 bases at V and 3 bases at J, leaving 4 bases unmatched. Germline loops: CDR1 MNHEY, CDR2 SMNVEV (reference sequence). This CDR3 is built from 14 residues. The CDR3 nucleotides read TGTGCCAGCAGGCCAGGGGGCAATGGAAACACCATATATTTT. Amino acids: CASRPGGNGNTIYF.

The gene calls are TRBV7-2 and TRBJ1-1; D perhaps matches TRBD1 (5 bases). Germline values: CDR1 SGHTA, CDR2 FQGNSA. Trimming took off 1 base at V and 0 bases at J, with 9 bases between the two ends. The CDR3 runs 15 residues. CDR3: CASSLVGAMNTEAFF. In DNA, the CDR3 is TGTGCCAGCAGCTTAGTAGGGGCGATGAACACTGAAGCTTTCTTT.

In this sample, this clone turned up a few times. This sequence joins TRBV11-3 and TRBJ2-1, with 8 bases fitting TRBD1. After removal of 5 bases from V and 7 bases from J, the junction contained 10 bases not matched to a gene. The CDR3 is 15 residues long. In germline, CDR1 is SGHNT, CDR2 YENEEA. The CDR3 nucleotides are TGTGCCAGCAGCCAGGGGGCACCCCTTTTTAATGAGCAGTTCTTC. Encoded protein: CASSQGAPLFNEQFF. Full variable domain (remainder filled in from reference TRBV11-3 and TRBJ2-1): EAGVVQSPRYKIIEKKQPVAFWCNPISGHNTLYWYLQNLGQGPELLIRYENEEAVDDSQLPKDRFSAERLKGVDSTLKIQPAELGDSAVYLCASSQGAPLFNEQFFGPGTRLTVL.

V is TRBV5-4 and J is TRBJ2-5, with D possibly matching TRBD1 (6 bases). Trimming stripped 1 base from V and 1 base from J, with 17 bases between. Germline loops: CDR1 SGHNT, CDR2 YYREEE (reference sequence). The CDR3 runs 17 residues. CDR3 DNA sequence: TGTGCCAGCAGCTTGTATCCAGGGGCCATACTCCAAGAGACCCAGTACTTC. Its protein product is CASSLYPGAILQETQYF.

This clone showed up just once. The junction shows a germline mismatch at one end, possibly a read error. The rearrangement links TRBV7-9 to TRBJ1-1; maybe TRBD1 (6 bases). Germline CDR1 and CDR2: SEHNR and FQNEAQ (reference sequence). The CDR3 runs 13 residues. The CDR3: CASILGGVSEAFF. The CDR3 DNA follows: TGTGCCAGCATCTTAGGGGGAGTCTCTGAAGCTTTCTTT.

The chain combines TRBV7-2 with TRBJ2-1; 7 bases fit TRBD2. V shed 6 bases, J shed 3 bases, and the junction held 8 bases outside the gene matches. The CDR3 runs to 15 residues. CDR1 SGHTA and CDR2 FQGNSA come from the germline V gene. The CDR3, as DNA: TGTGCCAGCAGAACCGGGACTAACAACTACAATGAGCAGTTCTTC. Encoded protein: CASRTGTNNYNEQFF.

CDR3 sequence (DNA): TGTGCCAGCAGTTACACGGGGGGCGATGGCTACACCTTC. Its protein is CASSYTGGDGYTF. J is TRBJ1-2 and V is TRBV6-5, with TRBD1 as a possible D gene (6 bases). The CDR3 is made up of 13 amino acids. Germline values: CDR1 MNHEY, CDR2 SVGAGI. Trimming took off 2 bases at V and 6 bases at J, with 10 bases between the two ends.

V usage is TRBV19 and J usage is TRBJ2-2; weak D call: TRBD1 (6 bases). This CDR3 has 18 amino acids. V lost 4 bases and J 0 bases, leaving 18 bases between the germline ends. CDR1 and CDR2 from the germline V gene are LNHDA and SQIVND (reference sequence). Here the CDR3 reads CASSSRQDPQSNTGELFF. The CDR3 nucleotides read TGTGCCAGTAGTAGCCGACAGGACCCCCAATCGAACACCGGGGAGCTGTTTTTT.

The chain recombines TRBV30 with TRBJ1-2; TRBD1 might be the D (5 bases). The CDR3 runs 17 residues. The V end lost 2 bases, the J end lost 5 bases, and 24 bases lay between the germline ends. Germline CDR1 is GTSNPN and CDR2 is SVGIG (reference sequence). This CDR3 reads CAWSLMAGPLIRYGYTF. CDR3 DNA: TGTGCCTGGAGTTTAATGGCAGGGCCCTTAATTCGGTATGGCTACACCTTC.

The rearrangement joins TRBV28 to TRBJ2-5; 11 nucleotides agree with TRBD2. The CDR3 is 16 amino acids. CDR1 and CDR2 (germline): MDHEN, SYDVKM. Trimming removed 7 bases from V and 6 bases from J; junction bases left unmatched: 13. DNA of the CDR3: TGTGCCAGCACCCCCTCGACTAGCGGGAATCTTAAGACCCAGTACTTC. Protein sequence: CASTPSTSGNLKTQYF.

As regards this clone: The germline gene is not matched at one end of the junction; a read error may be the cause. J is TRBJ2-5 and V is TRBV15, with a tentative D call TRBD2 (5 bases). Germline-derived CDR1 and CDR2 are LNHNV and YYDKDF (reference sequence). The CDR3 contains 12 residues. The CDR3 loop is CATSSLRETRYF. Here the CDR3 DNA reads TGTGCCACCAGCTCCCTTAGGGAGACCCGGTACTTC.

This clone has only a few counts. The V and J genes are TRBV6-4 and TRBJ2-3; TRBD1 aligns across 8 bases. V lost 3 bases, J lost 6 bases, and 8 bases stayed unmatched. Looked up from germline, CDR1 is MRHNA and CDR2 is SNTAGT. There are 15 residues in the CDR3. CDR3 DNA sequence: TGTGCCAGCAGTGATGGGAGACAGGGGTCGGATACGCAGTATTTT. It specifies CASSDGRQGSDTQYF.

The V and J genes are TRBV19 and TRBJ2-3; D gene uncertain. The CDR3 runs 16 residues. Trimming pared 6 bases from V and 0 bases from J, leaving 16 bases between. The germline V gene has CDR1 LNHDA and CDR2 SQIVND (reference sequence). The CDR3, as DNA: TGTGCCAGTAGCCCCGTCGAGATTACTAGCACAGATACGCAGTATTTT. It codes for CASSPVEITSTDTQYF.

V and J are TRBV5-1 and TRBJ2-4, with TRBD2 matching 9 bases. CDR3 length: 14 residues. The V segment lost 7 bases and the J segment 8 bases; nucleotides outside the gene matches: 10. The germline V gene has CDR1 SGHRS and CDR2 YFSETQ. The CDR3 coding sequence is TGCGCCAGCTCCGATAGCGGGAGTCGGGACATTCAGTACTTC. Its protein is CASSDSGSRDIQYF.

A single count supports this clone. The V and J genes are TRBV23-1 and TRBJ1-1, with TRBD1 matching over 7 bases. TRBV23-1 is classed as an ORF, of uncertain function. The CDR3 spans 15 residues. With 3 bases clipped from V and 5 bases from J, the junction kept 9 bases outside the gene matches. In DNA, the CDR3 is TGCGCCAGCAGTCAGGCGGACAGGACAAGAACTGAAGCTTTCTTT. Residues: CASSQADRTRTEAFF.

The chain recombines TRBV10-1 with TRBJ2-3; possibly TRBD1 for D (6 bases). CDR3 length: 11 residues. Germline CDR1 WNHNN, CDR2 SYGVQD (reference sequence). V dropped 4 bases and J dropped 11 bases, with 10 bases sitting between them. The CDR3 sequence: CASSGTGMQYF. The CDR3 nucleotides are TGCGCCAGCAGTGGAACAGGGATGCAGTATTTT.

The V gene is TRBV5-4, the J gene TRBJ2-5; D possibly corresponds to TRBD1 (6 bases). Germline V lookup: CDR1 SGHNT, CDR2 YYREEE (reference sequence). This CDR3 comprises 15 residues. V was cut by 0 bases and J by 5 bases, with 14 bases left in between. The CDR3 sequence: CASSLEGTSGETQYF. Written as DNA, the CDR3 is TGTGCCAGCAGCTTGGAAGGGACATCAGGGGAGACCCAGTACTTC. Variable domain in full (rest from reference TRBV5-4 and TRBJ2-5): ETGVTQSPTHLIKTRGQQVTLRCSSQSGHNTVSWYQQALGQGPQFIFQYYREEENGRGNFPPRFSGLQFPNYSSELNVNALELDDSALYLCASSLEGTSGETQYFGPGTRLLVL.

The rearrangement uses TRBV4-3 and TRBJ1-2; 7 bases agree with TRBD1. CDR1 is LGHNA and CDR2 is YSLEER in the germline V gene. The length of the CDR3 is 15 residues. V shed 0 bases and J 5 bases; nucleotides not matched to a gene: 6. CDR3 protein: CASSQEEGAGYGYTF. The CDR3 DNA is TGCGCCAGCAGCCAAGAGGAGGGGGCGGGGTATGGCTACACCTTC.

V is TRBV5-1 and J is TRBJ1-1; the D gene is possibly TRBD1 (6 bases). V was pared by 4 bases and J by 5 bases, with 12 bases between. The V gene's germline CDR1 is SGHRS and CDR2 YFSETQ. The CDR3 is 13 residues long. CDR3 DNA: TGCGCCAGCAGCCGCACAGGGAGTACTGAAGCTTTCTTT. Its protein is CASSRTGSTEAFF.

The chain links TRBV7-9 to TRBJ1-6; D remains unclear. Trimming removed 1 base at V and 9 bases at J, with 7 bases between. CDR1 is SEHNR, CDR2 FQNEAQ, per germline (reference sequence). This CDR3 comprises 13 residues. Here the CDR3 reads CASSLEAGSPLHF. The CDR3 coding sequence is TGTGCCAGCAGCTTAGAGGCGGGTTCACCCCTCCACTTT.

The chain recombines TRBV5-5 with TRBJ1-4; D is perhaps TRBD1 (5 bases). V gave up 4 bases and J gave up 3 bases, with 16 bases separating them. This CDR3 is built from 16 residues. Germline CDR1 and CDR2: SGHKS and YYEKEE (reference sequence). The CDR3 loop reads CASSLGGGRANEKLFF. The CDR3 bases are TGTGCCAGCAGCCTTGGGGGGGGGAGAGCTAATGAAAAACTGTTTTTT.

The chain carries TRBV5-1 and TRBJ1-4; unclear D gene. Trimming cost V 0 bases and J 3 bases, with 6 bases left between them. CDR3 length: 14 residues. The V gene's germline CDR1 is SGHRS and CDR2 YFSETQ. CDR3 bases: TGCGCCAGCAGCTTGGGAGGGTCTAATGAAAAACTGTTTTTT. It yields the protein CASSLGGSNEKLFF. The full variable domain, rest sourced from reference TRBV5-1 and TRBJ1-4, is KAGVTQTPRYLIKTRGQQVTLSCSPISGHRSVSWYQQTPGQGLQFLFEYFSETQRNKGNFPGRFSGRQFSNSRSEMNVSTLELGDSALYLCASSLGGSNEKLFFGSGTQLSVL.

V is TRBV2 and J is TRBJ2-1, with TRBD2 matching over 13 bases. The CDR3 covers 15 residues. V lost 6 bases and J lost 7; bases outside the gene matches: 6. CDR1 is SNHLY, CDR2 FYNNEI, per germline. The CDR3 sequence: CASRTSGRQGNEQFF. CDR3 bases: TGTGCCAGCAGGACTAGCGGGAGGCAAGGTAATGAGCAGTTCTTC.

The V and J genes are TRBV5-1 and TRBJ2-1; 7 bases map to TRBD1. With V trimmed by 1 base and J by 8 bases, 12 bases remained unmatched. The V gene's germline CDR1 is SGHRS and CDR2 YFSETQ. This CDR3 spans 16 amino acids. The CDR3: CASSLPRQGGYDEQFF. CDR3 bases: TGCGCCAGCAGCTTGCCCCGACAGGGTGGATATGATGAGCAGTTCTTC.